This T cell receptor (beta chain) was identified in a study of blood T cell repertoires in COVID-19. Losses at the gene ends were 8 bases for V and 1 base for J; bases not matched to a gene: 7. The CDR3 is 14 residues long. Germline V CDR1 and CDR2: MNHNY, SVGAGI (reference sequence). Here immunoSEQ multiplex PCR was the method, and the copy in TCRdb shows in-frame clones only, minus some. Found here are around 120,000 clones, over 70% of them singletons; the top ten hold about 5.5%. V is TRBV6-6 and J is TRBJ1-2; TRBD1 matches 7 bases. The clonotype originates from a man older than 75 with active or convalescent COVID-19. Sequencing input: peripheral blood. CDR3 amino acids: CASQGGQLNYGYTF. In DNA, the CDR3 is TGTGCCAGCCAAGGGGGACAGCTTAACTATGGCTACACCTTC.